These 4 T cell receptor beta chains share one sample of origin, sequenced in a study of beta chain features in type 1 diabetes. All of the isolated RNA was reverse transcribed, so expressed TCRB transcripts were sequenced. The assay was immunoSEQ multiplex PCR, and TCRdb's table has in-frame clones only and misses some. Seen here are roughly 40,000 clones, over 45% observed once, and the top ten hold 0.6% to 0.85%. Material: central memory CD4+ T cells from blood. These receptors were taken from a woman between 18 and 29 years old in good health.

The V gene is TRBV6-6, the J gene TRBJ1-2; D unresolved. The CDR3 totals 13 residues. Per germline, CDR1 MNHNY and CDR2 SVGAGI (reference sequence). The ends were cut back, 6 bases at V and 4 bases at J, with 12 bases in the middle. The CDR3 coding sequence is TGTGCCAGCAGGGAACTAACGCCCTATGGCTACACCTTC. This gives the protein CASRELTPYGYTF.

The rearrangement uses TRBV6-5 and TRBJ2-5, with TRBD1 matching over 8 bases. The CDR3 has 15 residues. After removal of 6 bases from V and 2 bases from J, the junction contained 8 bases not matched to a gene. CDR1 and CDR2 from the germline V gene are MNHEY and SVGAGI. The CDR3 DNA reads as TGTGCCAGCAGCCGGGACAGGCAAACTCAAGAGACCCAGTACTTC. Translation: CASSRDRQTQETQYF.

The chain combines TRBV5-1 with TRBJ2-5; 9 bases agree with TRBD1. The germline V gene has CDR1 SGHRS and CDR2 YFSETQ. V shed 6 bases and J 3 bases; nucleotides not matched to a gene: 3. There are 13 residues in the CDR3. The CDR3 bases are TGCGCCAGCAAATGGACAGGGGAAGAGACCCAGTACTTC. Translating it yields CASKWTGEETQYF.

This clone was detected only a few times. This chain links TRBV6-5 with TRBJ2-7; D might be TRBD1 (6 bases). The germline CDR1 and CDR2 sequences are MNHEY and SVGAGI. The CDR3 is 13 amino acids. The V end lost 6 bases, the J end lost 3 bases, and 12 bases lay between the germline ends. This CDR3 is CASRRGSNYEQYF. CDR3 nucleotide sequence: TGTGCCAGCAGGAGGGGGTCTAACTACGAGCAGTACTTC.